One sample yielded the 4 T cell receptor beta chains listed below, sequenced in a study of blood T cell repertoires in COVID-19. Profiled with immunoSEQ multiplex PCR; TCRdb holds only in-frame clones, not every one. The sample lists 220,000 or so clones, 70% to 85% occurring once. The sample taken for sequencing was peripheral blood. All receptors come from a woman older than 75 with acute or convalescent COVID-19.

This clone was counted once. The chain carries TRBV4-2 and TRBJ2-1; 9 bases are a match to TRBD2. Germline CDR1 LGHNA, CDR2 YNFKEQ. The CDR3 sequence is 15 residues long. The V and J ends lost 2 bases and 6 bases, in that order; junction bases with no gene match: 5. The CDR3 DNA sequence: TGTGCCAGCAGCCAACAGACTAGCGGAGGCAATGAGCAGTTCTTC. Amino acid sequence: CASSQQTSGGNEQFF.

This rearrangement joins TRBV7-2 to TRBJ2-1; 8 nucleotides agree with TRBD2. V trimming: 1 base; J trimming: 1 base; junction bases outside the gene matches: 6. CDR3 length equals 17 residues. Germline CDR1 is SGHTA and CDR2 is FQGNSA. The CDR3 DNA reads as TGTGCCAGCAGCTTAGTAGGAGCGGGAGCATCCTACAATGAGCAGTTCTTC. Residues: CASSLVGAGASYNEQFF.

In its sample, this clone was seen once. The V call is TRBV19, the J call TRBJ2-1; no clear D gene. The CDR3 has 17 amino acids. Germline V gives CDR1 LNHDA, CDR2 SQIVND (reference sequence). V shed 5 bases and J shed 1 base, with 18 bases lying between them. Written as DNA, the CDR3 is TGTGCCAGTAGTCCCGGATCACCGGGTACATCCTACAATGAGCAGTTCTTC. Translated: CASSPGSPGTSYNEQFF.

This chain links TRBV11-2 with TRBJ1-2; TRBD1 is a possible D gene (5 bases). Germline CDR1 and CDR2: SGHAT and FQNNGV. Trimming removed 0 bases at V and 6 bases at J, with 11 bases between. The CDR3 totals 14 residues. CDR3 amino acids: CASSLDPGMNGYTF. The CDR3 nucleotides are TGTGCCAGCAGCTTAGATCCAGGGATGAATGGCTACACCTTC.